One and the same sample provided the 13 T cell receptor beta chains below, sequenced in a study of human T cells and chemical hapten exposure. Specified time point: patch test 2, 6 weeks after DPC sensitization. The treatment denotes: therapeutic diphenylcyclopropenone sensitization with weekly scalp DPC. One entry per CDR3 protein, called by TCRdb with MiXCR from the RACE reads. The table has over 65,000 distinct CDR3 sequences, roughly 11% seen once. The sample here was whole blood, taken in connection with sensitization to the hapten diphenylcyclopropenone (DPC). The receptors were sampled from a man younger than 30 with alopecia areata. Some clones in this sample may be carry-over from other donors' samples.

V and J are TRBV7-9 and TRBJ2-2, with 10 bases matching TRBD2. CDR3 size: 17 residues. V dropped 5 bases and J dropped 5; count of bases not matched to a gene: 11. Germline V gene sequence: CDR1 SEHNR, CDR2 FQNEAQ (reference sequence). Here the CDR3 reads CASSPIIGLAETGELFF. Here the CDR3 DNA reads TGTGCCAGCAGCCCCATTATTGGACTAGCGGAAACCGGGGAGCTGTTTTTT.

This clonotype has more than one count but fewer than ten. J is TRBJ2-1 and V is TRBV6-5; TRBD2 matches 12 bases. The germline V gene has CDR1 MNHEY and CDR2 SVGAGI. This CDR3 region has 16 residues. Unmatched junction bases numbered 4, after V lost 2 bases and J lost 5 bases. The CDR3 DNA sequence: TGTGCCAGCAGTTACCAACTAGCGGGGGGCCACAATGAGCAGTTCTTC. Amino acid sequence: CASSYQLAGGHNEQFF.

Note on this clonotype: One end of the junction is discordant with germline, which a read error may explain. The rearrangement joins TRBV6-5 to TRBJ1-1, with D possibly being TRBD1 (5 bases). This CDR3 spans 15 amino acids. CDR1 is MNHEY and CDR2 is SVGAGI in the germline V gene. CDR3 protein: CTSSNGGLSRTEAFF. In DNA form, the CDR3 reads TGTACCAGCAGTAATGGGGGGTTATCGAGGACTGAAGCTTTCTTC.

This clonotype was seen repeatedly, ten times or more. The V gene is TRBV4-2, the J gene TRBJ1-5, with TRBD1 matching 9 bases. CDR1 is LGHNA, CDR2 YNFKEQ, per germline. CDR3 length equals 16 residues. Germline trimming cut 3 bases from V and 5 bases from J; bases unmatched to any gene: 8. CDR3 amino acids: CASSHKFDRGYQPQHF. Written as DNA, the CDR3 is TGTGCCAGCAGCCATAAATTTGACAGGGGGTATCAGCCCCAGCATTTT.

This clonotype was seen at least ten times. This rearrangement joins TRBV5-1 to TRBJ2-1; 10 bases map to TRBD1. V gave up 2 bases and J gave up 4 bases; unmatched junction bases: 6. Per the germline V gene, CDR1 is SGHRS and CDR2 is YFSETQ. The CDR3 runs to 16 residues. This CDR3 reads CASSFAGTGEYNEQFF. The CDR3 DNA sequence: TGCGCCAGCAGCTTCGCCGGGACAGGGGAATACAATGAGCAGTTCTTC.

This clonotype was seen at least ten times. The genes are TRBV9 and TRBJ2-3; D possibly matches TRBD1 or TRBD2 (5 bases each). The CDR3 loop spans 15 amino acids. V lost 2 bases and J lost 2, with 12 bases in between. CDR1 and CDR2 from the germline V gene are SGDLS and YYNGEE. The CDR3 DNA sequence: TGTGCCAGCAGCGTCGAAGGGGACCCCACAGATACGCAGTATTTT. Its protein product is CASSVEGDPTDTQYF.

This sequence joins TRBV4-3 and TRBJ1-2; TRBD1 matches at 7 bases. V shed 0 bases, J shed 5 bases, and the junction held 6 bases outside the gene matches. This CDR3 has 15 residues. The V gene's germline CDR1 is LGHNA and CDR2 YSLEER. The CDR3 sequence: CASSQDLNRGYGYTF. The CDR3 region has the DNA TGCGCCAGCAGCCAAGATCTTAACAGGGGTTATGGCTACACCTTC.

The rearrangement links TRBV7-6 to TRBJ2-1; TRBD2 is a possible D gene (6 bases). The CDR3 has 14 residues. The germline gives CDR1 SGHVS, CDR2 FNYEAQ. V gave up 0 bases and J gave up 13 bases, with 16 bases separating them. The CDR3 protein is CASSLADVGRSQFF. The CDR3 coding sequence is TGTGCCAGCAGCTTAGCTGATGTGGGGAGGTCTCAGTTCTTC.

A few counts support this clonotype. The genes are TRBV19 and TRBJ1-2; the match to TRBD1 covers 10 bases. V lost 9 bases, J lost 8 bases, and 12 bases stayed unmatched. From germline, CDR1 is LNHDA and CDR2 SQIVND (reference sequence). The CDR3 consists of 14 residues. In nucleotides, the CDR3 is TGTGCCAGCCATGTTTCCGGGACAGGGGTAGGCTACACCTTC. Amino acids: CASHVSGTGVGYTF.

There are many counts of this clonotype. The J gene is TRBJ2-1, the V gene TRBV7-3, with unresolved D. The CDR3 has 16 residues. Trimming pared 5 bases from V and 0 bases from J, leaving 14 bases between. Germline CDR1 and CDR2: SGHTA and FQGTGA. This chain's CDR3 is CASSQTLRSSYNEQFF. In DNA, the CDR3 is TGTGCCAGCAGCCAGACTCTCAGAAGCTCCTACAATGAGCAGTTCTTC. The full variable domain, its missing parts supplied by reference TRBV7-3 and TRBJ2-1, is GAGVSQTPSNKVTEKGKYVELRCDPISGHTALYWYRQSLGQGPEFLIYFQGTGAADDSGLPNDRFFAVRPEGSVSTLKIQRTERGDSAVYLCASSQTLRSSYNEQFFGPGTRLTVL.

The chain is built from TRBV19 and TRBJ2-3; D may match TRBD1 or TRBD2 (5 bases each). This CDR3 region has 16 residues. V lost 4 bases, J lost 0 bases, and 14 bases lay in between. Germline V CDR1 and CDR2: LNHDA, SQIVND (reference sequence). The CDR3, as DNA: TGTGCCAGTAGTAGCCCAGGGAGTCCTAGCACAGATACGCAGTATTTT. Its translation is CASSSPGSPSTDTQYF.

This clonotype turned up a few times. The chain recombines TRBV7-9 with TRBJ2-7, with D tentatively TRBD1 or TRBD2 (5 bases each). The length of the CDR3 is 12 residues. The V gene lost 3 bases and the J gene lost 6 bases, with 9 bases spanning the gap. Germline V gene data show CDR1 as SEHNR and CDR2 as FQNEAQ (reference sequence). The CDR3 sequence is CASSFGAGEQYV. CDR3 nucleotides: TGTGCCAGCAGCTTCGGGGCGGGCGAGCAGTACGTC.

This clonotype came up many times. V usage is TRBV11-2 and J usage is TRBJ1-1; unclear D gene. V was trimmed by 5 bases and J by 10 bases, leaving 11 bases between them. Per germline, CDR1 SGHAT and CDR2 FQNNGV. The CDR3 length is 11 residues. The CDR3 DNA follows: TGTGCCAGCAGCATTTCCGAGGGAGCTTTCTTT. It translates to CASSISEGAFF.